The 10 T cell receptor beta chains reported below all come from one sample, sequenced in a study of identical twins. TCRdb passed the 5' RACE reads through MiXCR, listing each CDR3 protein once. There are 700,000 or so distinct CDR3 sequences in the sample; 21% occur only once, and more than 4% lies in the top ten. The same data also went into a second study, on T cells expressing NK-cell markers.

Source material: PBMCs. These receptors all stem from a young woman in good health.

The chain joins TRBV7-2 to TRBJ2-7; perhaps TRBD2 as D (6 bases). This CDR3 comprises 16 residues. Trimming took 1 base from V and 6 from J, leaving 19 bases between them. Germline values: CDR1 SGHTA, CDR2 FQGNSA. Here the CDR3 reads CASSLGRPGGGSEQYF. CDR3 DNA: TGTGCCAGCAGCTTAGGGCGACCCGGCGGAGGGAGCGAGCAGTACTTC.

The chain recombines TRBV6-2 or TRBV6-3 with TRBJ1-1; D perhaps matches TRBD1 (6 bases). V was clipped by 0 bases and J by 4 bases, with 15 bases between them. The CDR3 sequence is 16 residues long. Germline V gene sequence: CDR1 MNHEY, CDR2 SVGEGT. In DNA, the CDR3 is TGTGCCAGCAGTTACTCTGGGGAGAAGGGGGTCACTGAAGCTTTCTTT. Its protein is CASSYSGEKGVTEAFF.

The table lists this clonotype with many counts. V and J are TRBV20-1 and TRBJ1-2; D remains unclear. The V end was cut by 3 bases, the J end by 4 bases, with 9 bases between. CDR1 DFQATT and CDR2 SNEGSKA come from the germline V gene (reference sequence). CDR3 size: 12 residues. The CDR3, as DNA: TGCAGTGCTAGCACCATACTCTATGGCTACACCTTC. Protein: CSASTILYGYTF.

This clonotype has a handful of counts. The V and J genes are TRBV29-1 and TRBJ2-1; tentatively, D is TRBD1 (6 bases). V gave up 5 bases and J gave up 6 bases, with 17 bases separating them. Germline CDR1 SQVTM, CDR2 ANQGSEA. The CDR3 runs to 14 residues. Here the CDR3 DNA reads TGCAGCGTTCTTGAAGGGGGTTTACCCAATGAGCAGTTCTTC. It encodes CSVLEGGLPNEQFF.

This clonotype was counted a few times. V and J are TRBV4-2 and TRBJ2-3; 10 nucleotides align to TRBD2. Germline V gene data show CDR1 as LGHNA and CDR2 as YNFKEQ. The CDR3 spans 16 residues. V was pared by 4 bases and J by 3 bases, with 7 bases of the junction left unmatched. The CDR3 DNA follows: TGTGCCAGCAGCCGGGAAGCGGGGGGGCCAACAGATACGCAGTATTTT. Translated, it gives CASSREAGGPTDTQYF.

About this clonotype itself: Since a much larger clone is just one base distant, this may be a read error. This chain links TRBV10-3 with TRBJ2-3; D not certain. The CDR3 extends over 12 amino acids. Per germline, CDR1 ENHRY and CDR2 SYGVKD. The CDR3 DNA is TGTGCCATCACGATGGGCACAGATGCGCAGTATTTT. Its translation: CAITMGTDAQYF.

The genes are TRBV12-3 or TRBV12-4 and TRBJ2-3; the D call may be TRBD1 or TRBD2 (5 bases each). V was cut by 7 bases and J by 2 bases, with 10 bases left in between. There are 13 residues in the CDR3. The CDR3 loop reads CASNPGLTDTQYF. In nucleotides, the CDR3 is TGTGCCAGCAATCCGGGGCTCACAGATACGCAGTATTTT.

The J gene is TRBJ2-1, the V gene TRBV4-1; D gene ambiguous. V was shortened by 0 bases and J by 8 bases, with 11 bases between the two germline ends. Looked up from germline, CDR1 is MGHRA and CDR2 is YSYEKL. The CDR3 loop spans 14 amino acids. The CDR3 protein is CASSQDQLAHEQFF. In nucleotides, the CDR3 is TGCGCCAGCAGCCAAGATCAATTAGCACATGAGCAGTTCTTC.

This clonotype was detected a few times. CDR3 coding DNA: TGCGCCAGCAGCAGGGAGACCTCATCCTACGAGCAGTACTTC. As protein: CASSRETSSYEQYF. This sequence joins TRBV5-1 and TRBJ2-7, with D tentatively TRBD2 (5 bases). Trimming removed 4 bases from V and 1 base from J, with 12 bases in between. CDR1 is SGHRS and CDR2 is YFSETQ in the germline V gene. The CDR3 consists of 14 residues.

The CDR3 coding sequence is TGTGCCAGCCGATACTACGGAGCCTCTGGGGCCAACGTCCTGACTTTC. It yields the protein CASRYYGASGANVLTF. The chain combines TRBV2 with TRBJ2-6; no clear D gene. Trimming removed 8 bases at V and 0 bases at J, with 14 bases between. Germline loops: CDR1 SNHLY, CDR2 FYNNEI. The CDR3 has 16 residues.